This is a list of T cell receptor beta chains from one sample in a study of OX40 agonist ivuxolimab in advanced cancers. Clones were read by immunoSEQ multiplex PCR, and TCRdb kept only the in-frame ones, dropping some. This sample has roughly 50,000 clones, with roughly 85% found just once. The material sequenced was CD4+ or CD8+ T cells sorted from blood, taken in a trial of the OX40 agonist ivuxolimab. Receptors originate from an adult with an advanced solid tumor such as melanoma, head and neck, liver or kidney cancer. Each CDR3 is given with its conserved first and last residue. The D gene is left open where the match is weak. Not all rows give a size; the values are once, few, many and, for expanded clones, a class.

J gene: TRBJ1-5
D gene: NA
V gene: TRBV27
CDR3 length: 14
clone size: NA
CDR3 protein: CASSPGPRNQPQHF
CDR3 DNA: TGTGCCAGCAGTCCCGGACCGAGGAATCAGCCCCAGCATTTT

J gene: TRBJ2-5
D gene: TRBD2
V gene: TRBV5-4
CDR3 length: 15
clone size: NA
CDR3 protein: CASSLGSSGRETQYF
CDR3 DNA: TGTGCCAGCAGCTTGGGGTCTAGCGGGCGGGAGACCCAGTACTTC

J gene: TRBJ1-2
D gene: NA
V gene: TRBV19
CDR3 length: 14
clone size: NA
CDR3 protein: CASGSGGVNYGYTF
CDR3 DNA: TGTGCCAGTGGGAGCGGAGGGGTCAACTATGGCTACACCTTC

J gene: TRBJ2-2
D gene: NA
V gene: TRBV28
CDR3 length: 14
clone size: few
CDR3 protein: CASGIAQGFGELFF
CDR3 DNA: TGTGCCAGCGGAATAGCCCAGGGATTCGGGGAGCTGTTTTTT

J gene: TRBJ2-3
D gene: NA
V gene: TRBV6-5
CDR3 length: 14
clone size: NA
CDR3 protein: CASSYSRGTDTQYF
CDR3 DNA: TGTGCCAGCAGTTACTCGCGAGGCACAGATACGCAGTATTTT

J gene: TRBJ2-6
D gene: NA
V gene: TRBV28
CDR3 length: 17
clone size: NA
CDR3 protein: CASSLLAGSNGANVLTF
CDR3 DNA: TGTGCCAGCAGTTTATTGGCAGGATCTAACGGGGCCAACGTCCTGACTTTC

J gene: TRBJ1-1
D gene: NA
V gene: TRBV28
CDR3 length: 12
clone size: NA
CDR3 protein: CASSVTKDEAFF
CDR3 DNA: TGTGCCAGCAGTGTAACCAAGGATGAAGCTTTCTTT

J gene: TRBJ2-3
D gene: TRBD2
V gene: TRBV7-3
CDR3 length: 15
clone size: NA
CDR3 protein: CASSLGLAGGLPQYF
CDR3 DNA: TGTGCCAGCAGCTTAGGACTAGCGGGGGGGCTTCCGCAGTATTTT

J gene: TRBJ2-5
D gene: NA
V gene: TRBV6-1
CDR3 length: 13
clone size: NA
CDR3 protein: CASTSRRQETQYF
CDR3 DNA: TGTGCCAGCACGTCGAGAAGGCAAGAGACCCAGTACTTC

J gene: TRBJ2-7
D gene: TRBD1
V gene: TRBV27
CDR3 length: 17
clone size: NA
CDR3 protein: CASSLPSPQGAAYEQYF
CDR3 DNA: TGTGCCAGCAGTTTGCCCTCCCCCCAGGGGGCGGCCTACGAGCAGTACTTC

J gene: TRBJ1-6
D gene: NA
V gene: TRBV20-1
CDR3 length: 11
clone size: NA
CDR3 protein: CSARGYSPLHF
CDR3 DNA: TGCAGTGCTAGGGGCTATTCACCCCTCCACTTT

J gene: TRBJ1-3
D gene: NA
V gene: TRBV9
CDR3 length: 13
clone size: NA
CDR3 protein: CASRGNSGNTIYF
CDR3 DNA: TGTGCCAGCAGGGGAAACTCTGGAAACACCATATATTTT

J gene: TRBJ2-5
D gene: NA
V gene: TRBV7-3
CDR3 length: 13
clone size: NA
CDR3 protein: CASSRGATETQYF
CDR3 DNA: TGTGCCAGCAGCCGCGGGGCAACGGAGACCCAGTACTTC

J gene: TRBJ1-2
D gene: TRBD1
V gene: TRBV28
CDR3 length: 15
clone size: NA
CDR3 protein: CTSSTSGQGNYGYTF
CDR3 DNA: TGTACCAGCAGTACCTCGGGACAGGGAAACTATGGCTACACCTTC

J gene: TRBJ1-5
D gene: TRBD1
V gene: TRBV28
CDR3 length: 15
clone size: NA
CDR3 protein: CASKQGAVSNQPQHF
CDR3 DNA: TGTGCCAGCAAACAGGGGGCGGTTAGCAATCAGCCCCAGCATTTT

J gene: TRBJ1-6
D gene: NA
V gene: TRBV9
CDR3 length: 15
clone size: NA
CDR3 protein: CASNTGSSYNSPLHF
CDR3 DNA: TGTGCCAGCAACACAGGGAGCTCCTATAATTCACCCCTCCACTTT

J gene: TRBJ2-3
D gene: NA
V gene: TRBV28
CDR3 length: 13
clone size: NA
CDR3 protein: CATGATVTDTQYF
CDR3 DNA: TGTGCCACGGGGGCTACGGTCACAGATACGCAGTATTTT

J gene: TRBJ2-7
D gene: TRBD1
V gene: TRBV9
CDR3 length: 15
clone size: NA
CDR3 protein: CASSVGAGGSYEQYF
CDR3 DNA: TGTGCCAGCAGCGTAGGGGCAGGGGGTTCCTACGAGCAGTACTTC

J gene: TRBJ1-6
D gene: NA
V gene: TRBV30
CDR3 length: 15
clone size: NA
CDR3 protein: CAWNHPDGRNSPLHF
CDR3 DNA: TGTGCCTGGAACCATCCGGACGGTCGGAATTCACCCCTCCACTTT

J gene: TRBJ1-1
D gene: NA
V gene: TRBV7-3
CDR3 length: 14
clone size: NA
CDR3 protein: CASSLSPGATEAFF
CDR3 DNA: TGTGCCAGCAGCTTATCCCCGGGCGCCACTGAAGCTTTCTTT

J gene: TRBJ2-7
D gene: NA
V gene: TRBV6-1
CDR3 length: 17
clone size: NA
CDR3 protein: CASSETQQGTLLYEQYF
CDR3 DNA: TGTGCCAGCAGTGAAACCCAACAGGGAACCCTCCTCTACGAGCAGTACTTC

J gene: TRBJ1-3
D gene: NA
V gene: TRBV6-1
CDR3 length: 16
clone size: NA
CDR3 protein: CASSEHSVNSGNTIYF
CDR3 DNA: TGTGCCAGCAGTGAACACAGCGTAAACTCTGGAAACACCATATATTTT

J gene: TRBJ1-2
D gene: NA
V gene: TRBV6-1
CDR3 length: 12
clone size: NA
CDR3 protein: CASSEAVYGYTF
CDR3 DNA: TGTGCCAGCAGTGAAGCTGTTTATGGCTACACCTTC

J gene: TRBJ2-7
D gene: TRBD1
V gene: TRBV28
CDR3 length: 15
clone size: NA
CDR3 protein: CASSSPGGNSYEQYF
CDR3 DNA: TGTGCCAGCAGTTCACCAGGGGGCAACTCCTACGAGCAGTACTTC

J gene: TRBJ2-1
D gene: NA
V gene: TRBV6-1
CDR3 length: 12
clone size: NA
CDR3 protein: CASSASYNEQFF
CDR3 DNA: TGTGCCAGCAGTGCTAGCTATAATGAGCAGTTCTTC

J gene: TRBJ2-3
D gene: TRBD2
V gene: TRBV7-2
CDR3 length: 16
clone size: NA
CDR3 protein: CASSPPGLAGGNTQYF
CDR3 DNA: TGTGCCAGCAGCCCACCGGGACTAGCGGGGGGGAATACGCAGTATTTT

J gene: TRBJ2-7
D gene: NA
V gene: TRBV2
CDR3 length: 13
clone size: NA
CDR3 protein: CASTVQASYEQYF
CDR3 DNA: TGTGCCAGCACGGTACAGGCGTCCTACGAGCAGTACTTC

J gene: TRBJ2-1
D gene: NA
V gene: TRBV11-1
CDR3 length: 15
clone size: NA
CDR3 protein: CASSLTGQSYNEQFF
CDR3 DNA: TGTGCCAGCAGCTTAACTGGACAGTCTTACAATGAGCAGTTCTTC

J gene: TRBJ1-1
D gene: TRBD1
V gene: TRBV7-9
CDR3 length: 14
clone size: NA
CDR3 protein: CASSVSRDREPGFF
CDR3 DNA: TGTGCCAGCAGCGTCTCCCGGGACAGGGAGCCGGGTTTCTTT

J gene: TRBJ1-4
D gene: NA
V gene: TRBV30
CDR3 length: 13
clone size: NA
CDR3 protein: CAWRSTDLEKLFF
CDR3 DNA: TGTGCCTGGAGGTCGACGGACCTCGAGAAACTGTTTTTT